The clone carrying this T cell receptor beta chain was seen more than once but under ten times. HTBI primers from iRepertoire and Arm-PCR of CDR3 regions yielded the TCR beta libraries. TCRdb analysed the multiplex PCR reads with MiXCR anew, one entry per CDR3 protein. The repertoire consists of 700,000 or so distinct CDR3 sequences, with 30% occurring once and the leading ten covering around 42%. The CDR3 consists of 15 residues. J gave up 1 base and V 1 base, and 0 bases lay outside the gene matches. Germline V CDR1 and CDR2: LGHNT, FRNRAP. These data are taken from a study of regulatory T cells in long-lasting Graves disease. In the study overall: Persistent Graves' disease required over 5 years of antithyroid drugs and positive TSH receptor antibodies.

Time point defined: persistent/refractory GD, antithyroid drugs over 5 years with positive TRAb. Construction of the TCR library relied on RNA isolated from PBMCs. The source material was peripheral blood mononuclear cells (PBMCs), sampled when the disease was refractory, from a patient treated with antithyroid drugs. This clonotype was obtained from a female donor with Graves disease. The V call is TRBV12-5, the J call TRBJ2-2; 7 bases match TRBD1. CDR3 DNA sequence: TGTGCTAGTGGTTTGGGACAGGGGAACACCGGGGAGCTGTTTTTT. Translation: CASGLGQGNTGELFF.